The 30 T cell receptor beta chains below were found in one sample sequenced in a study of patients and donors after allogeneic stem cell transplantation. In TCRdb, the RT-PCR reads were re-called with MiXCR into one record per CDR3 protein. This table holds about 960,000 distinct CDR3 sequences, approximately 18% found once. Specimen: blood, either unsorted or a sorted T cell fraction (not recorded which). Receptors were obtained from a human donor who was either an allogeneic HSCT recipient or a stem cell or donor lymphocyte infusion donor (not recorded which). It is not recorded whose cells these are; they may come from a transplant donor.

There are many counts of this clonotype. This chain links TRBV7-7 with TRBJ2-1; D is perhaps TRBD2 (6 bases). Germline CDR1 is SSHAT and CDR2 is FNYEAQ (reference sequence). The CDR3 is 13 residues long. As DNA, the CDR3 is TGTGCTTCCGGACGTGCGGGGAAACAGGAGCAGTTCTTC. Encoded protein: CASGRAGKQEQFF.

This clonotype was observed a few times. The chain recombines TRBV4-1 with TRBJ1-2, with D hard to call. CDR1 and CDR2 (germline): MGHRA, YSYEKL. The CDR3 has 15 residues. V was shortened by 2 bases and J by 5 bases, with 15 bases between the two germline ends. CDR3 residues: CASSQLPAGFYGYTF. CDR3 DNA sequence: TGCGCCAGCAGCCAACTTCCCGCAGGTTTTTATGGCTACACCTTC.

The chain couples TRBV24-1 to TRBJ2-3; no firm D call. Trimming shortened V by 6 bases and J by 3 bases, and 18 bases separated the two germline ends. Germline V gene lookup returns CDR1 KGHDR and CDR2 SFDVKD. This CDR3 is built from 16 residues. The CDR3 sequence: CATSPNKPSRTDTQYF. The CDR3 nucleotides read TGTGCCACCAGTCCTAACAAACCGAGCCGGACAGATACGCAGTATTTT.

Only a few counts were recorded for this clonotype. The chain has TRBV11-2 and TRBJ2-5; 10 positions match TRBD1. J was trimmed by 5 bases and V by 5 bases; bases with no gene match: 5. This CDR3 comprises 14 residues. Germline V gives CDR1 SGHAT, CDR2 FQNNGV. As DNA, the CDR3 is TGTGCCAGCAGCCAGGGACAGGGGATGGAGACCCAGTACTTC. Its protein is CASSQGQGMETQYF.

V usage is TRBV11-1 and J usage is TRBJ1-1; 7 nucleotides line up with TRBD1. Trimming removed 5 bases from V and 4 bases from J; junction bases left unmatched: 7. The CDR3 contains 14 residues. CDR1 and CDR2 from the germline V gene are SGHAT and FQDESV (reference sequence). The CDR3 DNA is TGTGCCAGCAGCCCAGGGGGGCGGAGCACTGAAGCTTTCTTT. Protein: CASSPGGRSTEAFF.

In this sample, this clonotype turned up a few times. The chain joins TRBV27 to TRBJ2-1; D possibly corresponds to TRBD1 (6 bases). Trimming took 6 bases from V and 2 from J, leaving 8 bases between them. Germline CDR1 and CDR2: MNHEY and SMNVEV (reference sequence). The CDR3 contains 13 residues. CDR3 region: CASRGDTYNEQFF. Here the CDR3 DNA reads TGTGCCAGCAGGGGGGACACCTACAATGAGCAGTTCTTC.

The rearrangement joins TRBV7-2 to TRBJ2-7, with D perhaps TRBD2 (5 bases). Germline V gives CDR1 SGHTA, CDR2 FQGNSA. This CDR3 spans 15 amino acids. Trimming took off 5 bases at V and 6 bases at J, with 20 bases between the two ends. The CDR3 DNA sequence: TGTGCCAGCAGCAGAGACGGGATCAAAAATAGCGAGCAGTACTTC. Protein sequence: CASSRDGIKNSEQYF.

V usage is TRBV2 and J usage is TRBJ1-2; TRBD1 matches 10 bases. There are 15 residues in the CDR3. Trimming removed 1 base from V and 3 bases from J; junction bases left unmatched: 2. From germline, CDR1 is SNHLY and CDR2 FYNNEI. In nucleotides, the CDR3 is TGTGCCAGCAGTGAAGGACAGGGGGCAGACTATGGCTACACCTTC. It codes for CASSEGQGADYGYTF.

This clonotype was seen a few times. This chain joins TRBV24-1 and TRBJ2-6, with 7 bases matching TRBD1. The CDR3 has 17 amino acids. V was clipped by 5 bases and J by 2 bases; unmatched bases: 8. In germline, CDR1 is KGHDR, CDR2 SFDVKD. The CDR3 protein is CATSGATGEPGANVLTF. The CDR3 DNA reads as TGTGCCACCAGTGGGGCCACAGGGGAACCTGGGGCCAACGTCCTGACTTTC.

This clonotype was seen a handful of times. This chain links TRBV29-1 with TRBJ2-7; 10 bases map to TRBD2. The CDR3 loop spans 14 amino acids. After removal of 5 bases from V and 1 base from J, the junction contained 5 bases not matched to a gene. Germline lookup yields CDR1 SQVTM and CDR2 ANQGSEA. CDR3 DNA: TGCAGCGTTTCCGGGACTAGCGTGTCCTACGAGCAGTACTTC. Translation: CSVSGTSVSYEQYF.

The V gene is TRBV10-3, the J gene TRBJ2-7; the match to TRBD2 covers 11 bases. CDR3 length: 14 residues. Unmatched junction bases numbered 1, after V lost 4 bases and J lost 2 bases. Germline loops: CDR1 ENHRY, CDR2 SYGVKD. The CDR3 sequence is CAISALAGAYEQYF. In DNA, the CDR3 is TGTGCCATCAGTGCACTAGCGGGGGCCTACGAGCAGTACTTC.

This chain joins TRBV7-9 and TRBJ1-1; the D is unclear. Germline V gene lookup returns CDR1 SEHNR and CDR2 FQNEAQ (reference sequence). V was pared by 5 bases and J by 2 bases, with 15 bases between. This CDR3 has 15 amino acids. CDR3: CASSARSGPNTEAFF. The CDR3 DNA is TGTGCCAGCAGCGCCCGATCGGGCCCCAACACTGAAGCTTTCTTT.

CDR3 nucleotides: TGTGCCAGCAGCCCCGGGACTAGCGGGAGAGGCGACGAGCAGTACTTC. As protein: CASSPGTSGRGDEQYF. The rearrangement uses TRBV11-1 and TRBJ2-7, with 14 bases identical to TRBD2. The CDR3 runs to 16 residues. With 5 bases clipped from V and 5 bases from J, the junction kept 8 bases outside the gene matches. CDR1 and CDR2 (germline): SGHAT, FQDESV (reference sequence).

J is TRBJ2-7 and V is TRBV20-1; weak D call: TRBD2 (5 bases). CDR1 is DFQATT, CDR2 SNEGSKA, per germline (reference sequence). The CDR3 covers 12 residues. CDR3 sequence (DNA): TGCAGCGCAACGGGGTTGGGGTACGAGCAGTACTTC. Translated, it gives CSATGLGYEQYF.

This sequence joins TRBV5-1 and TRBJ1-2; 9 positions agree with TRBD1. Trimming removed 2 bases from V and 2 bases from J; junction bases left unmatched: 13. CDR1 and CDR2 from the germline V gene are SGHRS and YFSETQ. The length of the CDR3 is 18 residues. The DNA for the CDR3 is TGCGCCAGCAGCTTTCTCCCGACAACAGGGGGCGAAAACTATGGCTACACCTTC. Protein product: CASSFLPTTGGENYGYTF. The complete variable domain, with remaining parts taken from reference TRBV5-1 and TRBJ1-2, reads KAGVTQTPRYLIKTRGQQVTLSCSPISGHRSVSWYQQTPGQGLQFLFEYFSETQRNKGNFPGRFSGRQFSNSRSEMNVSTLELGDSALYLCASSFLPTTGGENYGYTFGSGTRLTVV.

The chain uses TRBV6-5 and TRBJ1-6; maybe TRBD1 (5 bases). Trimming shortened V by 5 bases and J by 9 bases, and 8 bases separated the two germline ends. Germline loops: CDR1 MNHEY, CDR2 SVGAGI. The CDR3 is 12 amino acids. The CDR3 nucleotides are TGTGCCAGCAGTGCAGGGTCTTCACCCCTCCACTTT. Its protein is CASSAGSSPLHF.

V is TRBV20-1 and J is TRBJ1-1, with TRBD1 matching over 7 bases. CDR1 is DFQATT, CDR2 SNEGSKA, per germline (reference sequence). The CDR3 consists of 16 residues. V was pared by 0 bases and J by 3 bases, with 10 bases of the junction left unmatched. The CDR3, as DNA: TGCAGTGCTAGAGATAGCGATCCCACAGGGGACACTGAAGCTTTCTTT. The encoded protein is CSARDSDPTGDTEAFF.

This clonotype appeared a few times. The chain links TRBV5-1 to TRBJ2-1, with D uncertain. V shed 4 bases and J shed 5 bases, with 7 bases lying between them. In germline, CDR1 is SGHRS, CDR2 YFSETQ. The length of the CDR3 is 12 residues. In nucleotides, the CDR3 is TGCGCCAGCAGCACAAGGGACAATGAGCAGTTCTTC. Translated: CASSTRDNEQFF.

This clonotype was counted only a few times. The chain links TRBV9 to TRBJ2-1; D may be TRBD2 (6 bases). Trimming removed 3 bases at V and 8 bases at J, with 12 bases between. The germline V gene encodes CDR1 SGDLS and CDR2 YYNGEE. The CDR3 covers 13 residues. The CDR3 loop is CASSARGKDEQFF. CDR3 in DNA: TGTGCCAGCAGCGCTCGCGGGAAGGATGAGCAGTTCTTC.

This chain joins TRBV4-3 and TRBJ2-7; a possible D gene is TRBD2 (5 bases). This CDR3 spans 15 amino acids. V gave up 1 base and J gave up 0 bases, with 10 bases separating them. The germline CDR1 and CDR2 sequences are LGHNA and YSLEER. This CDR3 is CASSQVTGTSYEQYF. The CDR3 coding sequence is TGCGCCAGCAGCCAAGTGACGGGAACCTCCTACGAGCAGTACTTC.

The rearrangement joins TRBV4-1 to TRBJ1-6, with 7 positions matching TRBD1. The CDR3 is made up of 18 amino acids. The ends lost 4 bases at V and 6 bases at J; junction bases unmatched: 15. The germline V gene encodes CDR1 MGHRA and CDR2 YSYEKL. The CDR3 sequence is CASSRQLTTGIGNSPLHF. The CDR3 bases are TGCGCCAGCAGCCGACAGCTAACGACAGGGATTGGTAATTCACCCCTCCACTTT.

The table lists this clonotype with many counts. The chain couples TRBV13 to TRBJ2-2; D is perhaps TRBD2 (6 bases). V was cut by 5 bases and J by 9 bases, with 13 bases left in between. Germline assignment: CDR1 PRHDT and CDR2 FYEKMQ (reference sequence). This CDR3 is built from 13 residues. This CDR3 reads CASSRQLAWELFF. For the CDR3, the DNA is TGTGCCAGCAGCCGACAACTAGCCTGGGAGCTGTTTTTT.

This clonotype was seen only a few times. The gene calls are TRBV28 and TRBJ2-7; possible D gene TRBD2, 5 bases. CDR1 is MDHEN, CDR2 SYDVKM, per germline. Deletions cut 8 bases from V and 5 bases from J, with 19 bases between. The length of the CDR3 is 14 residues. The CDR3 DNA reads TGTGCCAGCGGTCTTTCGAGGGCCGGGAACGAGCAGTACTTC. Amino acid sequence: CASGLSRAGNEQYF.

J is TRBJ2-1 and V is TRBV5-1; 10 bases are a match to TRBD2. Germline V gene sequence: CDR1 SGHRS, CDR2 YFSETQ. V dropped 2 bases and J dropped 7; count of bases not matched to a gene: 6. The CDR3 is 15 residues long. Here the CDR3 reads CASSLLAGTWNEQFF. CDR3 nucleotide sequence: TGCGCCAGCAGCTTACTAGCGGGAACCTGGAATGAGCAGTTCTTC.

This rearrangement joins TRBV7-9 to TRBJ2-7, with a possible D match to TRBD2 (5 bases). The length of the CDR3 is 13 residues. The germline V gene encodes CDR1 SEHNR and CDR2 FQNEAQ (reference sequence). V shed 4 bases and J shed 6 bases, with 13 bases lying between them. The DNA of the CDR3 is TGTGCCAGCAGCTCTCGGGGTGCGGGCGAGCAGTACTTC. Its protein is CASSSRGAGEQYF. Based on the CDR3 plus reference TRBV7-9 and TRBJ2-7, the full variable domain is DTGVSQNPRHKITKRGQNVTFRCDPISEHNRLYWYRQTLGQGPEFLTYFQNEAQLEKSRLLSDRFSAERPKGSFSTLEIQRTEQGDSAMYLCASSSRGAGEQYFGPGTRLTVT.

J is TRBJ2-3 and V is TRBV18; D is uncertain. Trimming shortened V by 3 bases and J by 0 bases, and 13 bases separated the two germline ends. Germline CDR1 KGHSH, CDR2 LQKENI. This CDR3 region has 16 residues. The CDR3 DNA reads TGTGCCAGCTCACCGGGCAGAACGACAAGCACAGATACGCAGTATTTT. Its translation: CASSPGRTTSTDTQYF.

The count of this clonotype is one. This chain joins TRBV27 and TRBJ1-6, with D unresolved. CDR1 is MNHEY and CDR2 is SMNVEV in the germline V gene (reference sequence). The ends were cut back, 2 bases at V and 13 bases at J, with 12 bases in the middle. The CDR3 sequence is 13 residues long. The CDR3 here is CASSLEGGWPLHF. In DNA, the CDR3 is TGTGCCAGCAGTTTAGAGGGCGGGTGGCCCCTCCACTTT.

The V call is TRBV4-2, the J call TRBJ2-6; either TRBD1 or TRBD2 may fit D (6 bases each). Germline V gene sequence: CDR1 LGHNA, CDR2 YNFKEQ. The CDR3 runs 17 residues. V dropped 1 base and J dropped 2 bases, with 12 bases sitting between them. The CDR3 sequence is CASSQGTGAAGANVLTF. CDR3 DNA: TGTGCCAGCAGCCAAGGCACGGGGGCGGCTGGGGCCAACGTCCTGACTTTC.

For this clonotype: With a much larger clone just one base away, this may be a read error. The V and J genes are TRBV4-2 and TRBJ2-1; D is uncertain. The germline V gene has CDR1 LGHNA and CDR2 YNFKEQ. The length of the CDR3 is 12 residues. Deletions cut 0 bases from V and 7 bases from J, with 4 bases between. The CDR3 sequence: CASSQDKNEQFF. The CDR3, as DNA: TGTGCCAGCAGCCAAGATAAAAATGAGCAGTTCTTC.

The chain has TRBV2 and TRBJ2-7; D is undetermined. Germline loops: CDR1 SNHLY, CDR2 FYNNEI. V lost 4 bases and J lost 2, with 6 bases in between. CDR3 size: 12 residues. The CDR3 region has the DNA TGTGCCAGCAGTGCCACCACCTACGAGCAGTACTTC. Protein sequence: CASSATTYEQYF.